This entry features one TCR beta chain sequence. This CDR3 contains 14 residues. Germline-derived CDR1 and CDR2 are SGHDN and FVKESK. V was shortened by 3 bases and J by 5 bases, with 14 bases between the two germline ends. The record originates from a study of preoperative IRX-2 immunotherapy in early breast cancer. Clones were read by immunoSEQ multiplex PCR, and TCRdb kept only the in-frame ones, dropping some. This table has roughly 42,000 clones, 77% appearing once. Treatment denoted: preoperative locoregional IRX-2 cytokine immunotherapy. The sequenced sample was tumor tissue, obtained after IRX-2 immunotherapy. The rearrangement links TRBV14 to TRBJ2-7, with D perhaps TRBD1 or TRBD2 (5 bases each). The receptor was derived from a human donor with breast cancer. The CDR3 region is CASSQWGRGDEQYF. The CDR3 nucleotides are TGTGCCAGCAGCCAGTGGGGACGAGGAGACGAGCAGTACTTC.